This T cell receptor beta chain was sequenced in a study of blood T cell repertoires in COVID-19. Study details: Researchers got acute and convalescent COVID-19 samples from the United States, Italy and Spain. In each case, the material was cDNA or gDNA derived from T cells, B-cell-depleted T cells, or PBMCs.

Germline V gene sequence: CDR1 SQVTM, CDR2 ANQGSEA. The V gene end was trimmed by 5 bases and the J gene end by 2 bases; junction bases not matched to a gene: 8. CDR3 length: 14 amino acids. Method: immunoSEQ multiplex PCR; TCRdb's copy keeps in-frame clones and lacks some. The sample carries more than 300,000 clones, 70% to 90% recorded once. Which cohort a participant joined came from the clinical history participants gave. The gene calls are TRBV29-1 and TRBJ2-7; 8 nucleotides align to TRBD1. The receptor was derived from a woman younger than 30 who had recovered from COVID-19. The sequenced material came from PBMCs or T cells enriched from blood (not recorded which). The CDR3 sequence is CSVSGGSPTYEQYF. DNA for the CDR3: TGCAGCGTTTCAGGGGGCTCCCCAACCTACGAGCAGTACTTC.